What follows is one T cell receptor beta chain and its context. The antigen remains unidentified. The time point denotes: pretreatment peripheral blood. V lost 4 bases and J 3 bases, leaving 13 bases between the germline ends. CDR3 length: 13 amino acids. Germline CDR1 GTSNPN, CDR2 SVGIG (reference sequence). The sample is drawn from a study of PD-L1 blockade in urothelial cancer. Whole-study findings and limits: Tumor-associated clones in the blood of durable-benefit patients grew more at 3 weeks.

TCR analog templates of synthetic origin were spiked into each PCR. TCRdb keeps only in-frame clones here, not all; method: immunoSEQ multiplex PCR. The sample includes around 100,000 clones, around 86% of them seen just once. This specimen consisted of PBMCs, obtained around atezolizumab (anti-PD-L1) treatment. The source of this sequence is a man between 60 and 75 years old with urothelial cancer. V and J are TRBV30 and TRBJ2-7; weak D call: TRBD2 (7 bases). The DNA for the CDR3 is TGTGCCTGGACGGAGGGAGGGGGCTACGAGCAGTACTTC. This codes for CAWTEGGGYEQYF.